This entry lists 25 T cell receptor beta chains sequenced from one sample in a study of T cell responses to AZD1222 COVID-19 vaccine. TCRdb's table, derived via immunoSEQ multiplex PCR, lists solely in-frame clones and lacks some. This sample carries 150,000 to 200,000 clones, around 90% of them seen once, and the ten largest clones take 1.6%. Sequences were derived from peripheral blood, sampled on day 0 of AZD1222 vaccination. Every receptor here comes from an adult in good health.

The CDR3 region is CASSVGGAAGYSYNSPLHF. CDR3 nucleotide sequence: TGTGCCAGCAGCGTAGGAGGCGCGGCAGGATACTCCTATAATTCACCCCTCCACTTT. The rearrangement joins TRBV9 to TRBJ1-6; no clear D gene. The germline V and J ends were trimmed by 0 bases and 0 bases, with 16 bases remaining between them. CDR3 length: 19 amino acids. Germline lookup yields CDR1 SGDLS and CDR2 YYNGEE.

The chain links TRBV10-2 to TRBJ1-1, with D possibly matching TRBD1 (6 bases). The V and J ends lost 9 bases and 1 base respectively, with 12 bases between them. The germline gives CDR1 WSHSY, CDR2 SAAADI. The CDR3 has 13 residues. The CDR3 is CASIGQPNTEAFF. The CDR3 DNA reads TGCGCCAGTATCGGACAGCCGAACACTGAAGCTTTCTTT.

The chain carries TRBV15 and TRBJ2-6; D call uncertain. The V end lost 7 bases, the J end lost 1 base, and 17 bases lay between the germline ends. In germline, CDR1 is LNHNV, CDR2 YYDKDF (reference sequence). The CDR3 has 17 residues. The CDR3 sequence: CATMLPGGPSGANVLTF. CDR3 DNA sequence: TGTGCCACCATGTTGCCAGGCGGACCGTCTGGGGCCAACGTCCTGACTTTC.

This chain uses TRBV5-1 with TRBJ2-1; 9 nucleotides align to TRBD2. The length of the CDR3 is 15 residues. V shed 4 bases, J shed 10 bases, and the junction held 12 bases outside the gene matches. CDR1 SGHRS and CDR2 YFSETQ come from the germline V gene. The CDR3 loop is CASSLGLAGPFEQFF. As DNA, the CDR3 is TGCGCCAGCAGCCTGGGACTAGCAGGGCCATTCGAGCAGTTCTTC.

The chain uses TRBV10-2 and TRBJ2-1, with TRBD2 matching over 14 bases. The CDR3 has 15 residues. V shed 6 bases and J 7 bases; nucleotides not matched to a gene: 5. The germline V gene encodes CDR1 WSHSY and CDR2 SAAADI. This CDR3 reads CASRGTSGGRNEQFF. CDR3 nucleotide sequence: TGCGCCAGCAGGGGGACTAGCGGGGGTCGTAATGAGCAGTTCTTC.

In its sample, this clone was seen a few times. V gene TRBV5-1 combines with J gene TRBJ1-2; a possible D gene is TRBD1 (6 bases). Germline V gives CDR1 SGHRS, CDR2 YFSETQ. The CDR3 has 15 amino acids. Trimming removed 4 bases at V and 2 bases at J, with 15 bases between. In DNA, the CDR3 is TGCGCCAGCAGCCCGGACGGGGGGCTAAACTATGGCTACACCTTC. Protein sequence: CASSPDGGLNYGYTF.

CDR3 DNA: TGTGCCAGCAGCGTAACTCTTAACTATGGCTACACCTTC. This encodes CASSVTLNYGYTF. The chain carries TRBV3-1 (or the pseudogene TRBV3-2) and TRBJ1-2; D ambiguous. The CDR3 is made up of 13 amino acids. Per the germline V gene, CDR1 is LGHDT and CDR2 is YNNKEL (reference sequence). V shed 5 bases and J shed 1 base, with 8 bases lying between them.

J is TRBJ1-5 and V is TRBV7-9, with a weak D call TRBD1 (5 bases). The CDR3 loop spans 13 amino acids. V gave up 0 bases and J gave up 5 bases, with 5 bases separating them. Germline V gene data show CDR1 as SEHNR and CDR2 as FQNEAQ (reference sequence). DNA for the CDR3: TGTGCCAGCAGCTTAGCGGGGGATCAGCCCCAGCATTTT. The encoded protein is CASSLAGDQPQHF.

The chain recombines TRBV15 with TRBJ2-7; unclear D gene. The V gene lost 7 bases and the J gene lost 2 bases, with 18 bases spanning the gap. Germline-derived CDR1 and CDR2 are LNHNV and YYDKDF (reference sequence). The CDR3 loop spans 15 amino acids. This chain's CDR3 is CATKLGKDPTYEQYF. Here the CDR3 DNA reads TGTGCCACCAAGCTTGGAAAGGACCCGACCTACGAGCAGTACTTC.

The V call is TRBV2, the J call TRBJ2-7, with 11 bases fitting TRBD1. Germline lookup yields CDR1 SNHLY and CDR2 FYNNEI. V shed 7 bases, J shed 2 bases, and the junction held 4 bases outside the gene matches. The length of the CDR3 is 14 residues. Written as DNA, the CDR3 is TGTGCCAGCACCTGGGACAGGGGGACCTACGAGCAGTACTTC. It yields the protein CASTWDRGTYEQYF. Supplemented by reference TRBV2 and TRBJ2-7, the full variable domain reads EPEVTQTPSHQVTQMGQEVILRCVPISNHLYFYWYRQILGQKVEFLVSFYNNEISEKSEIFDDQFSVERPDGSNFTLKIRSTKLEDSAMYFCASTWDRGTYEQYFGPGTRLTVT.

The rearrangement joins TRBV19 to TRBJ1-4; 10 positions match TRBD1. Germline lookup yields CDR1 LNHDA and CDR2 SQIVND (reference sequence). V trimming: 10 bases; J trimming: 5 bases; junction bases outside the gene matches: 4. This CDR3 comprises 13 residues. CDR3 nucleotides: TGTGCCACCAGACAGGGGGCAAATGAAAAACTGTTTTTT. Amino acids: CATRQGANEKLFF.

The CDR3 loop reads CASSLGGSGKPDTQYF. For the CDR3, the DNA is TGCGCCAGCAGCTTGGGTGGTAGCGGGAAGCCAGATACGCAGTATTTT. The chain joins TRBV5-1 to TRBJ2-3, with 8 bases identical to TRBD2. Germline CDR1 is SGHRS and CDR2 is YFSETQ. There are 16 residues in the CDR3. Trimming took 0 bases from V and 4 from J; bases not matched to a gene: 7.

The chain couples TRBV7-9 to TRBJ1-4; 8 bases match TRBD1. Germline CDR1 SEHNR, CDR2 FQNEAQ (reference sequence). The CDR3 covers 16 residues. V gave up 5 bases and J gave up 8 bases; unmatched junction bases: 13. The CDR3 DNA reads TGTGCCAGCAGCCCAGTCTTGGGGACAGGACGGGAAAAACTGTTTTTT. Protein: CASSPVLGTGREKLFF.

This clone has a single count. The genes are TRBV30 and TRBJ1-2; D is ambiguous. This CDR3 region has 12 residues. Looked up from germline, CDR1 is GTSNPN and CDR2 is SVGIG (reference sequence). Trimming took off 3 bases at V and 7 bases at J, with 12 bases between the two ends. CDR3 nucleotide sequence: TGTGCCTGGAGCTCGGGTTTGCCTGGCTACACCTTC. This sequence encodes CAWSSGLPGYTF.

The chain couples TRBV6-2 or TRBV6-3 to TRBJ2-1; 10 bases map to TRBD1. Trimming at V came to 6 bases and at J to 2 bases, leaving 10 bases not matched to a gene. The V gene's germline CDR1 is MNHEY and CDR2 SVGEGT. The CDR3 loop spans 17 amino acids. The CDR3 loop reads CASSLGLGQGPYNEQFF. Written as DNA, the CDR3 is TGTGCCAGCAGCCTGGGGCTGGGACAGGGGCCCTACAATGAGCAGTTCTTC.

This sequence joins TRBV21-1 and TRBJ2-7; the table's D call, TRBD1, was not checked against the DNA. TRBV21-1 is a pseudogene segment. There are 15 residues in the CDR3. The CDR3 here is CASSKGGTEPSWQYV. Written as DNA, the CDR3 is TGTGCCAGCAGCAAAGGGGGGACAGAACCGAGTTGGCAGTACGTC.

This chain links TRBV11-3 with TRBJ2-7; the match to TRBD1 covers 8 bases. Germline V CDR1 and CDR2: SGHNT, YENEEA. Trimming removed 10 bases from V and 5 bases from J; junction bases left unmatched: 7. The CDR3 has 12 residues. Here the CDR3 DNA reads TGTGCCACGGGGACAGGCGGCGACGAGCAGTACTTC. As protein: CATGTGGDEQYF.

The rearrangement joins TRBV7-2 to TRBJ1-2; tentatively, D is TRBD1 (5 bases). CDR3 length: 13 residues. The V gene's germline CDR1 is SGHTA and CDR2 FQGNSA. V was shortened by 1 base and J by 7 bases, with 10 bases between the two germline ends. CDR3 sequence reads: CASSLVSGTGYTF. The DNA of the CDR3 is TGTGCCAGCAGCTTAGTTTCCGGGACTGGCTACACCTTC.

The rearrangement links TRBV21-1 to TRBJ1-5; the table's D call TRBD1 went unverified against the DNA. TRBV21-1 represents a pseudogene. This CDR3 has 16 residues. CDR3 amino acids: CASSKLSDRCNQPQHF. For the CDR3, the DNA is TGTGCCAGCAGCAAACTCTCGGACAGATGCAATCAGCCCCAGCATTTT.

This chain connects TRBV20-1 to TRBJ1-5; 8 nucleotides agree with TRBD1. Per germline, CDR1 DFQATT and CDR2 SNEGSKA (reference sequence). CDR3 length: 13 residues. The ends lost 3 bases at V and 5 bases at J; junction bases unmatched: 3. In nucleotides, the CDR3 is TGCAGTGCTAGTCCAGGGGGCTATCAGCCCCAGCATTTT. Protein: CSASPGGYQPQHF.

This clone was observed a few times. The genes are TRBV5-4 and TRBJ2-3; D perhaps matches TRBD2 (6 bases). Trimming stripped 4 bases from V and 6 bases from J, with 21 bases between. This CDR3 contains 16 residues. CDR1 and CDR2 from the germline V gene are SGHNT and YYREEE (reference sequence). CDR3 DNA: TGTGCCAGCAGCCACCAGTCCGGAGGGGCAAGGGATACGCAGTATTTT. Encoded protein: CASSHQSGGARDTQYF.

The chain couples TRBV5-1 to TRBJ2-2; no clear D gene. The germline V and J ends were trimmed by 3 bases and 0 bases, with 12 bases remaining between them. CDR1 SGHRS and CDR2 YFSETQ come from the germline V gene. The CDR3 extends over 16 amino acids. CDR3 bases: TGCGCCAGCAGCTCGGGTGTGGCAGCGAACACCGGGGAGCTGTTTTTT. Its translation: CASSSGVAANTGELFF. Full variable domain (remainder filled in from reference TRBV5-1 and TRBJ2-2): KAGVTQTPRYLIKTRGQQVTLSCSPISGHRSVSWYQQTPGQGLQFLFEYFSETQRNKGNFPGRFSGRQFSNSRSEMNVSTLELGDSALYLCASSSGVAANTGELFFGEGSRLTVL.

The V call is TRBV27, the J call TRBJ2-1; 8 bases fit TRBD2. Unmatched junction bases numbered 8, after V lost 5 bases and J lost 11 bases. Germline V gives CDR1 MNHEY, CDR2 SMNVEV (reference sequence). This CDR3 is built from 13 residues. The CDR3 is CASSRGLVGKQFF. CDR3 coding DNA: TGTGCCAGCAGTCGGGGACTAGTCGGAAAGCAGTTCTTC.

The chain recombines TRBV9 with TRBJ1-6, with D unresolved. V lost 0 bases and J 10 bases, leaving 14 bases between the germline ends. The V gene's germline CDR1 is SGDLS and CDR2 YYNGEE. This CDR3 spans 15 amino acids. CDR3 sequence (DNA): TGTGCCAGCAGCGTAGATGAGGCGGCCCGATCACCCCTCCACTTT. This gives the protein CASSVDEAARSPLHF.

This clone appeared once. The rearrangement uses TRBV5-1 and TRBJ1-2; D is unresolved. CDR3 length: 14 residues. Looked up from germline, CDR1 is SGHRS and CDR2 is YFSETQ. Trimming took 0 bases from V and 8 from J, leaving 14 bases between them. This chain's CDR3 is CASSLAAGGSGYTF. The CDR3 DNA follows: TGCGCCAGCAGCTTGGCCGCCGGCGGGAGCGGCTACACCTTC.